Detailed here is one TCR beta chain. The V gene lost 9 bases and the J gene lost 5 bases, with 13 bases spanning the gap. The CDR3 is made up of 12 amino acids. Germline-derived CDR1 and CDR2 are SGHAT and FQDESV (reference sequence). The source of the sample is a study of tumor and adjacent non-tumor tissue in lung cancer. Three rounds of nested PCR, following a modified ARM-PCR protocol, produced the TCRbeta library. MiXCR, applied by TCRdb to the multiplex PCR reads, yields one record per CDR3 protein. The sample shows 60,000 to 100,000 distinct CDR3 sequences, over 65% of them seen only once. This sample's RNA came from whole unsorted tissue. More than 3 cm separated this lung sample from the edge of the tumor.

The TCR originated in a man between 65 and 85 years old with non-small cell lung cancer. Sequenced input: distant non-tumor lung tissue. This chain joins TRBV11-1 and TRBJ1-2; D remains ambiguous. DNA of the CDR3: TGTGCCAGAAGCGTATACAAATATGGCTACACCTTC. Residues: CARSVYKYGYTF.